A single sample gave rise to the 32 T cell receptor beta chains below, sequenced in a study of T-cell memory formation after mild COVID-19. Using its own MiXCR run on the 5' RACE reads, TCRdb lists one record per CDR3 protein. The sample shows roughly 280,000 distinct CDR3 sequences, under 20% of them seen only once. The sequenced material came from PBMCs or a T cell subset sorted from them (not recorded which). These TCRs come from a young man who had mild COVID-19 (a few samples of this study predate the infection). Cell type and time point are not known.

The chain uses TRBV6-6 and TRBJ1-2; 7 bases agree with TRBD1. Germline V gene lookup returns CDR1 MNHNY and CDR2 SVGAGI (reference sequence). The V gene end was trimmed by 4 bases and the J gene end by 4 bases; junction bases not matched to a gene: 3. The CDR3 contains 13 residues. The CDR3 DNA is TGTGCCAGCAGTTGGGACAGCTTCTATGGCTACACCTTC. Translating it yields CASSWDSFYGYTF.

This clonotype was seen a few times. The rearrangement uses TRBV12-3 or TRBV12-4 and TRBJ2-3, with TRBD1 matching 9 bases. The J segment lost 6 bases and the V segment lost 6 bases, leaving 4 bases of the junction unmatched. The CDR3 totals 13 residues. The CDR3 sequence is CASRRQGEDTQYF. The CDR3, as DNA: TGTGCCAGCAGACGACAGGGGGAGGATACGCAGTATTTT.

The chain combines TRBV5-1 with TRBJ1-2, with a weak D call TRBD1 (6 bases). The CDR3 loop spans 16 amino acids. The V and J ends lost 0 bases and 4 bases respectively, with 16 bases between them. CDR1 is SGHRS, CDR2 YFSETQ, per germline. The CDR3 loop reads CASSLGGRRGGYGYTF. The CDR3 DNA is TGCGCCAGCAGCTTGGGGGGGCGCCGAGGGGGCTATGGCTACACCTTC.

The DNA of the CDR3 is TGCAGTGCTGGACAGGGGGCTTATCAGCCCCAGCATTTT. Its protein product is CSAGQGAYQPQHF. The V gene is TRBV20-1, the J gene TRBJ1-5; 11 nucleotides align to TRBD1. Germline V lookup: CDR1 DFQATT, CDR2 SNEGSKA (reference sequence). V was clipped by 5 bases and J by 5 bases; unmatched bases: 2. The CDR3 consists of 13 residues.

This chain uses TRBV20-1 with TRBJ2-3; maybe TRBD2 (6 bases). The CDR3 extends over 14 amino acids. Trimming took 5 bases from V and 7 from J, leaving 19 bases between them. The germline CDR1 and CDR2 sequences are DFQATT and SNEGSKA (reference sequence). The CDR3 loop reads CSAGSGTVSYTQYF. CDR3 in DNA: TGCAGTGCTGGATCCGGGACTGTTTCGTATACGCAGTATTTT.

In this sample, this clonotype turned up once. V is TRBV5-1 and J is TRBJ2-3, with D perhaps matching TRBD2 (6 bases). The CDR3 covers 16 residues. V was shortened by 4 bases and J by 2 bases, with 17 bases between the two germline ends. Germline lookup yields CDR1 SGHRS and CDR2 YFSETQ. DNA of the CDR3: TGCGCCAGCAGCCCCCCCGGGGCTAGCGACACAGATACGCAGTATTTT. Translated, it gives CASSPPGASDTDTQYF.

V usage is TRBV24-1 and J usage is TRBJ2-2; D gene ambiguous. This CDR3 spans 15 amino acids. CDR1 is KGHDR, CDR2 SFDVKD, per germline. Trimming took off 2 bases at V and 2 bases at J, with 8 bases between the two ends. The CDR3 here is CATSDWKRNTGELFF. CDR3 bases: TGTGCCACCAGTGATTGGAAGAGAAACACCGGGGAGCTGTTTTTT.

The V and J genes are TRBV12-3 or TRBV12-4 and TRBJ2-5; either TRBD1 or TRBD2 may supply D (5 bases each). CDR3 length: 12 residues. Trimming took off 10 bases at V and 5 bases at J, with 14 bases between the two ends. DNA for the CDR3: TGTGCCACCGCTGGGGGTCGGGAGACCCAGTACTTC. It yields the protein CATAGGRETQYF.

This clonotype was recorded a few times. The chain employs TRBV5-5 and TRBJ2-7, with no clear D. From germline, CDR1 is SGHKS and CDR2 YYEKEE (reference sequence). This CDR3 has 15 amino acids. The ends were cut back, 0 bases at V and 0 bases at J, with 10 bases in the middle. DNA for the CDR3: TGTGCCAGCAGCTTGGCCGTCGCCCTCTCCTACGAGCAGTACGTC. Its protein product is CASSLAVALSYEQYV.

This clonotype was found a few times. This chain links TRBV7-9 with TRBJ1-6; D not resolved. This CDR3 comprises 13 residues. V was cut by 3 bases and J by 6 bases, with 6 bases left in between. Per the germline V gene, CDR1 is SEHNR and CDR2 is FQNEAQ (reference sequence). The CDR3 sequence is CASSLSGNSPLHF. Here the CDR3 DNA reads TGTGCCAGCAGCTTGAGCGGTAATTCACCCCTCCACTTT.

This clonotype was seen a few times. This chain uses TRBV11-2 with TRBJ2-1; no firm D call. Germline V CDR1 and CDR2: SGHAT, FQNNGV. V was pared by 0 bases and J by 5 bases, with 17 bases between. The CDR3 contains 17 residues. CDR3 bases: TGTGCCAGCAGCTTAGATAGCAGTTGGAACACCAACAATGAGCAGTTCTTC. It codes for CASSLDSSWNTNNEQFF.

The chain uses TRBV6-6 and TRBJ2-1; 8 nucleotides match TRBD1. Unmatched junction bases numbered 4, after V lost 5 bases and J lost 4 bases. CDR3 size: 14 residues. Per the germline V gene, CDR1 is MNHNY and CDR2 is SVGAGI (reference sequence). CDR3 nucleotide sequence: TGTGCCAGCAGTAACCGGGACAGGTACAATGAGCAGTTCTTC. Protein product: CASSNRDRYNEQFF.

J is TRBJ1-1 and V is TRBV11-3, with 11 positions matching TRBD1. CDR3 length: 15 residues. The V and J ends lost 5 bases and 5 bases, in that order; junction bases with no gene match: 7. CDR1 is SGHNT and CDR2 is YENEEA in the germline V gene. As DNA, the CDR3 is TGTGCCAGCAGCGCGGACAGGGGGCGCGATACTGAAGCTTTCTTT. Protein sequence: CASSADRGRDTEAFF.

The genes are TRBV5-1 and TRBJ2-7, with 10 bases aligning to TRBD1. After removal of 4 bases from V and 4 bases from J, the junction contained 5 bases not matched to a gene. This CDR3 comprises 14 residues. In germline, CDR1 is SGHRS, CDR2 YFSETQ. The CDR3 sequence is CASSQDRGGYEQYF. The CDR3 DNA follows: TGCGCCAGCAGCCAGGACAGGGGGGGGTACGAGCAGTACTTC.

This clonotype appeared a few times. In nucleotides, the CDR3 is TGCGCCAGCAGCCAAGAAGGCAGGGCCTCCTACGAGCAGTACTTC. It translates to CASSQEGRASYEQYF. This chain links TRBV4-1 with TRBJ2-7; D is possibly TRBD1 (5 bases). Germline V CDR1 and CDR2: MGHRA, YSYEKL. The length of the CDR3 is 15 residues. Trimming took 0 bases from V and 0 from J, leaving 9 bases between them.

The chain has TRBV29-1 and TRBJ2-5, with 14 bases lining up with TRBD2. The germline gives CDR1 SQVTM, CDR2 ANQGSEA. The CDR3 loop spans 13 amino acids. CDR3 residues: CGGLAGGGETQYF. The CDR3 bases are TGCGGAGGACTAGCGGGGGGCGGAGAGACCCAGTACTTC.

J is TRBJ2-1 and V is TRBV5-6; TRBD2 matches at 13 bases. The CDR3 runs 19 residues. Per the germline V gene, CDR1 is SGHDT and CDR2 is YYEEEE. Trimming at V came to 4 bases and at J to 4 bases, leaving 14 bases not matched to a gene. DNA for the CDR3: TGTGCCAGCAGCGCCAGCCGGACTAGCGGGGGACCTCCATACAATGAGCAGTTCTTC. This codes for CASSASRTSGGPPYNEQFF.

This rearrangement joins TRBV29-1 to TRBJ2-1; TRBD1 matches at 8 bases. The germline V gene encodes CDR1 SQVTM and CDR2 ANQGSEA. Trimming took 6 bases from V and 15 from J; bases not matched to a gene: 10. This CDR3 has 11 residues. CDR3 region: CSVPLGGQGFF. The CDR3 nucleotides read TGCAGCGTCCCACTGGGAGGACAGGGGTTCTTC.

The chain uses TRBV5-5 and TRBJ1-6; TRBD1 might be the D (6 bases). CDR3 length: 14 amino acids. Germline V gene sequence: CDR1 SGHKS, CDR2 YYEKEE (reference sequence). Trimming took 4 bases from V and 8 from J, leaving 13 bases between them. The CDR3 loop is CASSITGIDSPLHF. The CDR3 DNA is TGTGCCAGCAGCATCACAGGGATCGATTCACCCCTCCACTTT.

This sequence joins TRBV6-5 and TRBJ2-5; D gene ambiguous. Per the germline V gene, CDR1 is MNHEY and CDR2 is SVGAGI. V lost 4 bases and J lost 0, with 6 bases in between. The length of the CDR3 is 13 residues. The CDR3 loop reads CASSSGYQETQYF. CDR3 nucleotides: TGTGCCAGCAGTTCCGGGTACCAAGAGACCCAGTACTTC.

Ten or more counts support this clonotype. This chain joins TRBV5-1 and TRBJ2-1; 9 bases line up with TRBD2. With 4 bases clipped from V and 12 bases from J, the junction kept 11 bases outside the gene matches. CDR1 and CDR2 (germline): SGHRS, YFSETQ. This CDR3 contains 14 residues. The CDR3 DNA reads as TGCGCCAGCAGCCCGGGGGGGACTAGCCGTGGGCAGTTCTTC. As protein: CASSPGGTSRGQFF.

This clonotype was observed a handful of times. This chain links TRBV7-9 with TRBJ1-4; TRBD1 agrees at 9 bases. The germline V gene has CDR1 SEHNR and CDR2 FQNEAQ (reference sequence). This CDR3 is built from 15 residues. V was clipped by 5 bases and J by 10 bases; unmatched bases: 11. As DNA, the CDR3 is TGTGCCAGCAGCGCCTCCGGGACAGGGATGGGAAAACTGTTTTTT. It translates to CASSASGTGMGKLFF.

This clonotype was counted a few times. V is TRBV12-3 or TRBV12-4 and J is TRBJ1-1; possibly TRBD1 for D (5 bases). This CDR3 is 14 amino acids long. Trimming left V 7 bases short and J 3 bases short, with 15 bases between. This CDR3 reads CASTLRSGHTEAFF. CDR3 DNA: TGTGCCAGCACTTTGAGGTCAGGGCACACTGAAGCTTTCTTT.

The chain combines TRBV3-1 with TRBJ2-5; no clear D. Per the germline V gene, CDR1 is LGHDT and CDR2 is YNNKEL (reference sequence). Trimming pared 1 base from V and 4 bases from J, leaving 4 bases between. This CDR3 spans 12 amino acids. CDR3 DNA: TGTGCCAGCAGCCAAGGATTAGAGACCCAGTACTTC. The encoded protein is CASSQGLETQYF.

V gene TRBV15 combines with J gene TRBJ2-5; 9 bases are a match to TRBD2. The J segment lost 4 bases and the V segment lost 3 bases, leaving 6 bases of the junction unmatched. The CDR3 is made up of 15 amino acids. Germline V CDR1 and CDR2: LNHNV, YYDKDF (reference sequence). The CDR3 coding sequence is TGTGCCACCAGCAGGGACGGGCGGGAGGGAGAGACCCAGTACTTC. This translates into CATSRDGREGETQYF.

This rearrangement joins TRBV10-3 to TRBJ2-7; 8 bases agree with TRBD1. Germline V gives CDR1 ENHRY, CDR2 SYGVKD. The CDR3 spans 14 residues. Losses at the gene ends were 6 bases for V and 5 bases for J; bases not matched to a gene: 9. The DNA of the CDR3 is TGTGCCATCAGGGGGACAGGTAGACCTGACGAGCAGTACTTC. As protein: CAIRGTGRPDEQYF.

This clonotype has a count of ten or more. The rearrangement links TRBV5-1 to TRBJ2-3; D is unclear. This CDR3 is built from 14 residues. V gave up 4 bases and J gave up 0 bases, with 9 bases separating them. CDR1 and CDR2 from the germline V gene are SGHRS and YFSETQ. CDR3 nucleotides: TGCGCCAGCAGCCACGACGGTAGCACAGATACGCAGTATTTT. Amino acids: CASSHDGSTDTQYF.

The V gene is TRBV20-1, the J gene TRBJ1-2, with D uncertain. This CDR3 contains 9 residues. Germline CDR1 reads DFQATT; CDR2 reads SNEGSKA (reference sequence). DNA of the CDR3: TGCTTGGCTAACTATGGCTACACCTTC. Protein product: CLANYGYTF.

CDR3 protein: CASSTTLGNQPQHF. CDR3 nucleotide sequence: TGTGCCAGTAGTACGACGTTGGGTAACCAGCCCCAGCATTTT. The chain has TRBV19 and TRBJ1-5; no definite D call. V gave up 4 bases and J gave up 7 bases, with 14 bases separating them. Germline CDR1 and CDR2: LNHDA and SQIVND (reference sequence). This CDR3 has 14 amino acids. Using reference TRBV19 and TRBJ1-5 for the parts outside the CDR3, the full variable domain is DGGITQSPKYLFRKEGQNVTLSCEQNLNHDAMYWYRQDPGQGLRLIYYSQIVNDFQKGDIAEGYSVSREKKESFPLTVTSAQKNPTAFYLCASSTTLGNQPQHFGDGTRLSIL.

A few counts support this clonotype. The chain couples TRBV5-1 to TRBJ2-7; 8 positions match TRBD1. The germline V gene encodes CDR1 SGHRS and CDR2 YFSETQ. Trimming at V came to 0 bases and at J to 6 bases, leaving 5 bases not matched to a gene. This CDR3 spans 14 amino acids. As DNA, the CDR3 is TGCGCCAGCAGCTTGGCCGGGACAGGCCTCGAGCAGTACTTC. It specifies CASSLAGTGLEQYF.

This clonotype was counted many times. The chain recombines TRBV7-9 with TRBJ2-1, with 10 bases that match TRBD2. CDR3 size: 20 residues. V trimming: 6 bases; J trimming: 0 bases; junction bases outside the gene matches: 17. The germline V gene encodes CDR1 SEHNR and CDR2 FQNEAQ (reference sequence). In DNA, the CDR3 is TGTGCCAGCAGGCTAGCGCTGGGGCAGAGGACTAGCGGCTCCTACAATGAGCAGTTCTTC. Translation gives CASRLALGQRTSGSYNEQFF.

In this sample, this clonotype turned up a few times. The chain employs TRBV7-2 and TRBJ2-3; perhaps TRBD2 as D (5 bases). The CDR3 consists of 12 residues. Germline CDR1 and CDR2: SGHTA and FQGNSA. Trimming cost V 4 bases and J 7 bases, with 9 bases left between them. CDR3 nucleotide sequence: TGTGCCAGCAGCTCGGGGATGAATACGCAGTATTTT. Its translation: CASSSGMNTQYF.